This T cell receptor (beta chain) was sequenced for a study of blood T cell repertoires in COVID-19. In the study overall: Sample material is recorded as cDNA or gDNA derived from T cells, B-cell-depleted T cells, or PBMCs.

Germline loops: CDR1 SEHNR, CDR2 FQNEAQ (reference sequence). The CDR3 is made up of 15 amino acids. V was clipped by 5 bases and J by 2 bases; unmatched bases: 6. Sequenced by immunoSEQ multiplex PCR; TCRdb stores in-frame clones only, minus some. The table lists about 59,000 clones, roughly 85% of them singletons, with around 18% in the top ten. The chain carries TRBV7-9 and TRBJ1-3, with 7 bases lining up with TRBD1. The sample was peripheral blood. This TCR derives from a human donor in a cohort sampled during active COVID-19. The CDR3 reads CASSPRTGPGNTIYF. The CDR3 DNA reads TGTGCCAGCAGCCCACGGACAGGCCCTGGAAACACCATATATTTT. The variable domain in full, with the rest retrieved from reference TRBV7-9 and TRBJ1-3, is DTGVSQNPRHKITKRGQNVTFRCDPISEHNRLYWYRQTLGQGPEFLTYFQNEAQLEKSRLLSDRFSAERPKGSFSTLEIQRTEQGDSAMYLCASSPRTGPGNTIYFGEGSWLTVV.